Listed below are T cell receptor beta chains from one sample, sequenced in a study of shared clonotypes between healthy human individuals. Measured with immunoSEQ multiplex PCR; TCRdb has only the in-frame clones, and not every one. The sample includes 1,400,000 or so clones, approximately 98.5% of them seen just once. Sequenced input: naive CD4+ T cells sorted from blood. These receptors came from a man aged 30 to 39 in good health. CDR3s include the opening cysteine and the closing phenylalanine or tryptophan. The order of the fields is J gene, D gene, clone size, V gene, CDR3 DNA, CDR3 protein. D genes are given only for firm matches. Not every row has a clone size; where given, it reads once, few, many or a size class.

>TRBJ1-3|.|.|TRBV28
TGTGCCAGCAGTGTGGGAGCTGGAAACACCATATATTTT
CASSVGAGNTIYF
>TRBJ1-4|.|.|TRBV27
TGTGCCAGCAGCCCGGTGAGGTTTAAGGCAACTAATGAAAAACTGTTTTTT
CASSPVRFKATNEKLFF
>TRBJ2-7|TRBD2|.|TRBV5-1
TGCGCCAGCGGCCACGGACTAGACTACGAGCAGTACTTC
CASGHGLDYEQYF
>TRBJ2-7|.|.|TRBV10-3
TGTGCCATCAGTGAGTCTGGAGGACTAACCGGATACGAGCAGTACTTC
CAISESGGLTGYEQYF
>TRBJ1-5|.|once|TRBV27
TGTGCCAGCAGTTTACGCGGTAGCAATCAGCCCCAGCATTTT
CASSLRGSNQPQHF
>TRBJ2-7|.|.|TRBV10-3
TGTGCCATCAGTGAGACACGGGACCCAATCTACGAGCAGTACTTC
CAISETRDPIYEQYF
>TRBJ2-7|TRBD2|.|TRBV28
TGTGCCTCCTGCGCTAGCGGGAACTACGAGCAGTACTTC
CASCASGNYEQYF
>TRBJ2-7|.|.|TRBV6-5
TGTGCCAGCAGTTACTCGCGGTTGAGACCTGAACGTAAGCAGTACTTC
CASSYSRLRPERKQYF
>TRBJ2-2|TRBD1|.|TRBV9
TGTGCCAGCAGCGGAAACCCCTTGGACAGGGGGCTGTACACCGGGGAGCTGTTTTTT
CASSGNPLDRGLYTGELFF
>TRBJ2-7|TRBD1|.|TRBV12-5
TGTGCTAGTGGACCCGGGACAGGGTACGAGCAGTACTTC
CASGPGTGYEQYF
>TRBJ2-2|TRBD2|.|TRBV29-1
TGCAGCGTTTTAGGACTAGCGGGCCCCGGGGAGCTGTTTTTT
CSVLGLAGPGELFF
>TRBJ1-2|.|.|TRBV6-5
TGTGCCAGCAGTTACCCAGGAAGTGGCTACACCTTC
CASSYPGSGYTF
>TRBJ2-1|.|.|TRBV28
TGTGCCAGCAGTTTGCGACTATCCCTCTCAGTCTTC
CASSLRLSLSVF
>TRBJ2-7|TRBD1|.|TRBV28
TGTGCCAGCAGTGGGACAGCCAACTCCTACGAGCAGTACTTC
CASSGTANSYEQYF
>TRBJ2-2|.|once|TRBV5-4
TGTGCCAGCAGGGGGGGCCAGGACACCGGGGAGCTGTTTTTT
CASRGGQDTGELFF
>TRBJ1-5|TRBD1|.|TRBV7-9
TGTGCCAGCAGCTTTGCGACAGGGGGTCAGCCCCAGCATTTT
CASSFATGGQPQHF
>TRBJ2-7|.|.|TRBV5-6
TGTGCCAGCAGCTTGACACCCGGGAAGGGGGTATGGCATATCTACGAGCAGTACTTC
CASSLTPGKGVWHIYEQYF
>TRBJ1-1|.|.|TRBV4-3
TGCGCCAGCAGCCAATTTAGGGAGGGCACTGAAGCTTTCTTT
CASSQFREGTEAFF
>TRBJ2-1|TRBD2|.|TRBV9
TGTGCCAGCAGCCTTAGACTAGCGGGGTCCTACAATGAGCAGTTCTTC
CASSLRLAGSYNEQFF
>TRBJ2-3|TRBD2|.|TRBV7-8
TGTGCCAGCAGCTTACGGGTAGCGGGAGTTTCGCTGCGTCGCGCAGATACGCAGTATTTT
CASSLRVAGVSLRRADTQYF
>TRBJ1-2|.|.|TRBV9
TGTGCCAGCAGCGTAGGGGTGGGGCGTAGCTATGGCTACACCTTC
CASSVGVGRSYGYTF
>TRBJ2-5|.|.|TRBV30
TGTGCCTGGAGTGGACAAGGGGACCGGCAAGAGACCCAGTACTTC
CAWSGQGDRQETQYF
>TRBJ2-5|TRBD2|.|TRBV25-1
TGTGCCAGCAGTGAATATGCGGGAGGGGGCGAGACCCAGTACTTC
CASSEYAGGGETQYF
>TRBJ2-3|.|.|TRBV12-5
TGTGCTAGTGGTTTTTTGGGAAAGGCCTCACAGTATTTT
CASGFLGKASQYF
>TRBJ2-1|.|.|TRBV10-1
TGCGCCAGCAGTGAGTCGCTCCCAGGGGAGCAGTTCTTC
CASSESLPGEQFF
>TRBJ2-5|TRBD1|.|TRBV5-1
TGCGCCAGCAGCTCGACAGGGTTCGAGACCCAGTACTTC
CASSSTGFETQYF
>TRBJ2-3|.|once|TRBV7-8
TGTGCCAGCAGCTTAGGGCCAGGGCGACGCACAGATACGCAGTATTTT
CASSLGPGRRTDTQYF
>TRBJ1-1|.|.|TRBV5-6
TGTGCCAGCAGCGACACAGGGACCACTGAAGCTTTCTTT
CASSDTGTTEAFF
>TRBJ2-7|.|.|TRBV10-3
TGTGCCATCAGTGAGTCGACGACGGCGAGCTCCTACGAGCAGTACTTC
CAISESTTASSYEQYF